The T cell receptor beta chain described here comes from a study of lymphopenia after photon versus proton radiotherapy. Study-wide findings and caveats: After lymphocyte nadir, photon-treated repertoires showed oligoclonal expansion, especially CD8+ Temra. Survival link was tested only in deceased patients; proton benefit remains a possibility. Larger post-nadir TCR diversity loss correlated inversely with survival in deceased patients.

A remark on this clone: Its matching antigen is unknown.

Measured with immunoSEQ multiplex PCR; TCRdb has only the in-frame clones, and not every one. The sample lists 40,000 to 55,000 clones, roughly nine tenths occurring once. Trimming cost V 5 bases and J 4 bases, with 20 bases left between them. Germline CDR1 SQVTM, CDR2 ANQGSEA. The length of the CDR3 is 15 residues. The sequence was obtained from a woman aged 35 to 49 with cholangiocarcinoma. Sequences were derived from peripheral blood, sampled from a patient treated with photon-based radiotherapy. The rearrangement uses TRBV29-1 and TRBJ2-5, with D tentatively TRBD1 (6 bases). As DNA, the CDR3 is TGCAGCGTTCTTGCCGGCGACAGGTGGGGAGAGACCCAGTACTTC. Protein product: CSVLAGDRWGETQYF.